This paragraph covers one T cell receptor (beta chain) sequence. This entry belongs to a study of blood T cell repertoires in COVID-19. Background on the study: T cells, B-cell-depleted T cells, or PBMCs supplied cDNA or gDNA.

The table came from immunoSEQ multiplex PCR; TCRdb's copy has only in-frame clones and leaves some out. The sample lists 310,000 or so clones; 80% to 90% were seen once. CDR1 is SGDLS and CDR2 is YYNGEE in the germline V gene. The trim removed 4 bases at V and 9 bases at J, leaving 10 bases unmatched. This CDR3 region has 14 residues. Ages ranged from about 18 to 89 years, with residence in fewer than 25 US areas. This receptor was obtained from a woman younger than 30 who had recovered from COVID-19. The genes are TRBV9 and TRBJ2-1; 7 bases line up with TRBD1. The sequenced material came from PBMCs or T cells enriched from blood (not recorded which). CDR3 residues: CASSPARQGREQFF. CDR3 DNA sequence: TGTGCCAGCAGCCCAGCCCGACAGGGTCGTGAGCAGTTCTTC.